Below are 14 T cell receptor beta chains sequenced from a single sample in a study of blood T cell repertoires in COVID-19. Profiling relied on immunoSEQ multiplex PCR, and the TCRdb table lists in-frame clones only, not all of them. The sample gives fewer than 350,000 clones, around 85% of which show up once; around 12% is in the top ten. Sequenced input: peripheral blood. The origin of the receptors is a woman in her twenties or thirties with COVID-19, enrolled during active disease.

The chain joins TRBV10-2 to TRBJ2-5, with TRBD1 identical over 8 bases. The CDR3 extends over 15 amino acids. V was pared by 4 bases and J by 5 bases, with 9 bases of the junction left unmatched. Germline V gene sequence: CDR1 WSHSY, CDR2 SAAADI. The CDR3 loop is CASSVSTGVLETQYF. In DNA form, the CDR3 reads TGCGCCAGCAGTGTCTCGACAGGGGTTCTCGAGACCCAGTACTTC.

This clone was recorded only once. The CDR3 sequence is CASSYRSGGLSYNSPLHF. CDR3 coding DNA: TGTGCCAGCAGTTATCGATCAGGGGGATTATCCTATAATTCACCCCTCCACTTT. The chain couples TRBV27 to TRBJ1-6, with TRBD1 matching 7 bases. Germline CDR1 and CDR2: MNHEY and SMNVEV (reference sequence). J was trimmed by 1 base and V by 4 bases; bases with no gene match: 10. This CDR3 has 18 residues.

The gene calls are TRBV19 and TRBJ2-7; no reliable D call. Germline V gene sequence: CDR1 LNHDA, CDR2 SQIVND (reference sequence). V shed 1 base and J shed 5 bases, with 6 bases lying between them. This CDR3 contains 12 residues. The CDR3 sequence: CASSIGGNEQYF. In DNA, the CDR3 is TGTGCCAGTAGTATAGGAGGTAACGAGCAGTACTTC. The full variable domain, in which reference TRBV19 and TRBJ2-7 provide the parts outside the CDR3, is DGGITQSPKYLFRKEGQNVTLSCEQNLNHDAMYWYRQDPGQGLRLIYYSQIVNDFQKGDIAEGYSVSREKKESFPLTVTSAQKNPTAFYLCASSIGGNEQYFGPGTRLTVT.

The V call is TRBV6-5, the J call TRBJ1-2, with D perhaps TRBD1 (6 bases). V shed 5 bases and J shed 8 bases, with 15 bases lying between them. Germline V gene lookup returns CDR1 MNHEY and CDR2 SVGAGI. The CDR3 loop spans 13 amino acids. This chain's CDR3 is CASSQTGPLGYTF. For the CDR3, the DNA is TGTGCCAGCAGTCAGACAGGCCCACTGGGCTACACCTTC.

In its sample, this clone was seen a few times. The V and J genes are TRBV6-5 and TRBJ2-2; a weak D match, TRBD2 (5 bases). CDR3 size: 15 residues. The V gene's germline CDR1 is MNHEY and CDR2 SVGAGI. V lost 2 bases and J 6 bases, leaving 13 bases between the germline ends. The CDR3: CASSYRQGGPGELFF. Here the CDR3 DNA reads TGTGCCAGCAGTTACCGCCAAGGCGGGCCCGGGGAGCTGTTTTTT.

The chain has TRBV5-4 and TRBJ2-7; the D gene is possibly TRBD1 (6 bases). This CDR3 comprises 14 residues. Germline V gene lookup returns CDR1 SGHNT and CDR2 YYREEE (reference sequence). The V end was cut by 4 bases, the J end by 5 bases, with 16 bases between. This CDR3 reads CASSPGTPGDEQYF. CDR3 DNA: TGTGCCAGCAGCCCCGGGACCCCAGGGGACGAGCAGTACTTC.

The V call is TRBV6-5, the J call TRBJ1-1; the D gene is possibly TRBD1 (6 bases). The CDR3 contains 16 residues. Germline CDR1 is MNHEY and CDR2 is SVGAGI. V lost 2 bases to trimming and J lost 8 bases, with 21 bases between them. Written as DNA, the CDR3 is TGTGCCAGCAGTTACCTCCGGGGGGCGGCGATCCCAGAAGCTTTCTTT. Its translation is CASSYLRGAAIPEAFF.

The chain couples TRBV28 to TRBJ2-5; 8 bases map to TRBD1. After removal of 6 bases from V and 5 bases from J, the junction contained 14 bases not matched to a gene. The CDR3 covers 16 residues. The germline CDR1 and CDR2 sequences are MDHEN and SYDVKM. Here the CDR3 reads CASRETQGALGETQYF. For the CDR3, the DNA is TGTGCCAGCAGAGAAACGCAGGGGGCTTTGGGGGAGACCCAGTACTTC.

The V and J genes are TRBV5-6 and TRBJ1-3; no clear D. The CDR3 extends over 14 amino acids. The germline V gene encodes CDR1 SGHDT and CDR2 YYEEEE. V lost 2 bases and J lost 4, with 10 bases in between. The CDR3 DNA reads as TGTGCCAGCAGCTTAAGCGGCCGGGGAAACACCATATATTTT. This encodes CASSLSGRGNTIYF.

The CDR3 loop is CAISEFDRLNTEAFF. CDR3 DNA: TGTGCCATCAGTGAGTTTGACAGATTGAACACTGAAGCTTTCTTT. J is TRBJ1-1 and V is TRBV10-3, with TRBD1 as a possible D gene (5 bases). CDR1 ENHRY and CDR2 SYGVKD come from the germline V gene. CDR3 length equals 15 residues. V lost 1 base to trimming and J lost 0 bases, with 9 bases between them.

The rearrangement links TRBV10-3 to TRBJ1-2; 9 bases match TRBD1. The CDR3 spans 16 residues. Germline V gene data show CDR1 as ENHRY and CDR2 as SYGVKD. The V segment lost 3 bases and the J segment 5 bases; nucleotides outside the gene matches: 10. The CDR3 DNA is TGTGCCATCAGTGACCCGGGACAGGGATTTATGTATGGCTACACCTTC. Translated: CAISDPGQGFMYGYTF.

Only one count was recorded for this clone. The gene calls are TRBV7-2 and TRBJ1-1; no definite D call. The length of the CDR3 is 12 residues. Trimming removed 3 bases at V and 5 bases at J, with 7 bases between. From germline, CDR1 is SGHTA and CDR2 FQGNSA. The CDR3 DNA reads TGTGCCAGCAGCTTGAGGGTGACTGAAGCTTTCTTT. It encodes CASSLRVTEAFF.

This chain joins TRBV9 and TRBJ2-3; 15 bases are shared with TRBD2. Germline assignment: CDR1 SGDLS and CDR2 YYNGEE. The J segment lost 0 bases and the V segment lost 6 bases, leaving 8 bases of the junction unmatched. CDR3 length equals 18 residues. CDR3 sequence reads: CASKSPGLAGGSTDTQYF. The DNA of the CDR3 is TGTGCCAGCAAGAGTCCGGGACTAGCGGGGGGCAGCACAGATACGCAGTATTTT. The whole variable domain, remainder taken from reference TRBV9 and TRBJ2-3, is DSGVTQTPKHLITATGQRVTLRCSPRSGDLSVYWYQQSLDQGLQFLIQYYNGEERAKGNILERFSAQQFPDLHSELNLSSLELGDSALYFCASKSPGLAGGSTDTQYFGPGTRLTVL.

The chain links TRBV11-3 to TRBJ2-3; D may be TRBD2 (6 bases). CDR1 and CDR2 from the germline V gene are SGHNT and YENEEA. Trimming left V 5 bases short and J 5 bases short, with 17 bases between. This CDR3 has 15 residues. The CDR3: CASSGGIQAGDTQYF. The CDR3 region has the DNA TGTGCCAGCAGCGGCGGGATACAAGCCGGAGATACGCAGTATTTT.